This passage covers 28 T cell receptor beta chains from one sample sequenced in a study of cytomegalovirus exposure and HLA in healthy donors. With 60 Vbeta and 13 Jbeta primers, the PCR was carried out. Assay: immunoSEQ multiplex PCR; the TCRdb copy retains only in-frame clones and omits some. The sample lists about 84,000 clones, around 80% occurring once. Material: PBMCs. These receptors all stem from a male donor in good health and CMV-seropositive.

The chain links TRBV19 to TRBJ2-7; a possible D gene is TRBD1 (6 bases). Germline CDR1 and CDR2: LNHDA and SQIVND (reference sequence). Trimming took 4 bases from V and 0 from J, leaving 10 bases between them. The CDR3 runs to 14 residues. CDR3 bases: TGTGCCAGTAGTAGACAGGCAGACTCCTACGAGCAGTACTTC. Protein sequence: CASSRQADSYEQYF.

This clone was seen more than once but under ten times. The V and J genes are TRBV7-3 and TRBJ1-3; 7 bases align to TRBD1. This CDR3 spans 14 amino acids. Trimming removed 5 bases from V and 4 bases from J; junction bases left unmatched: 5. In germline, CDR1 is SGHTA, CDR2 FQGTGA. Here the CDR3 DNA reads TGTGCCAGCAGCCCGTCGACAGGGGGAAACACCATATATTTT. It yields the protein CASSPSTGGNTIYF.

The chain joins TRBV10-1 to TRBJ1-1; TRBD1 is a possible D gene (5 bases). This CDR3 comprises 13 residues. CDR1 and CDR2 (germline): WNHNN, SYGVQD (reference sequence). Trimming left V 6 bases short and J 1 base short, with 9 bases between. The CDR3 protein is CASSRDRNTEAFF. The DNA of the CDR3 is TGCGCCAGCAGCCGCGACAGGAACACTGAAGCTTTCTTT.

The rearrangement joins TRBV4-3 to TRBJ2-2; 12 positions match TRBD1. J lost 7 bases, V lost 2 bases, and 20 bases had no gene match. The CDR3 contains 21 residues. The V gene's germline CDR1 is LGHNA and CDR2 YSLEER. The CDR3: CASSQSIPKTGTGGWGGELFF. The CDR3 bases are TGCGCCAGCAGCCAATCAATACCCAAAACCGGGACAGGGGGCTGGGGCGGGGAGCTGTTTTTT.

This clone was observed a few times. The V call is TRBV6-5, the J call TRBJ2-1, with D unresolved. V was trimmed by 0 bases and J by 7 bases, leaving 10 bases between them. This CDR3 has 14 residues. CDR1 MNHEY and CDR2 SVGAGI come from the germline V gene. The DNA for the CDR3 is TGTGCCAGCAGTTACTCTCTCGCAGTGAATGAGCAGTTCTTC. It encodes CASSYSLAVNEQFF.

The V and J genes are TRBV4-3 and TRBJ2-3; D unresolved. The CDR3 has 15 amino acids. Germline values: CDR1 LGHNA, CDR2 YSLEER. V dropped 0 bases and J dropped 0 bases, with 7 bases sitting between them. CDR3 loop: CASSQEALSTDTQYF. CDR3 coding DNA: TGCGCCAGCAGCCAAGAAGCCCTGAGCACAGATACGCAGTATTTT.

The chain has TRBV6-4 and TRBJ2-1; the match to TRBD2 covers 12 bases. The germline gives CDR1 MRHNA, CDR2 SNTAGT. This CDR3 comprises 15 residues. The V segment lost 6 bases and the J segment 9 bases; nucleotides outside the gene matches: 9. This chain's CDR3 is CASSPLAGGPGEQFF. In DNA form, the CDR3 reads TGTGCCAGCAGCCCTCTAGCGGGAGGGCCTGGTGAGCAGTTCTTC.

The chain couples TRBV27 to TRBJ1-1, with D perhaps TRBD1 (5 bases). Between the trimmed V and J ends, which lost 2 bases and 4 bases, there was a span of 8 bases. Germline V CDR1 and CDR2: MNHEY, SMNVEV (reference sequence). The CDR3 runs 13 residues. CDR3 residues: CASSLGRGTEAFF. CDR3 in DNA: TGTGCCAGCAGTTTAGGAAGGGGCACTGAAGCTTTCTTT.

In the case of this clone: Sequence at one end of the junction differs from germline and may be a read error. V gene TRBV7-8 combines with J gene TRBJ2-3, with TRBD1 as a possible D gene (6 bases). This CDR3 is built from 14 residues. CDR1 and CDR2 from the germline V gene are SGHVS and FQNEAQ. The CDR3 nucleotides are TGTGCCAGCAGCCCTCAGGGGCACACAGATGCGCAGTATTTT. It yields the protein CASSPQGHTDAQYF.

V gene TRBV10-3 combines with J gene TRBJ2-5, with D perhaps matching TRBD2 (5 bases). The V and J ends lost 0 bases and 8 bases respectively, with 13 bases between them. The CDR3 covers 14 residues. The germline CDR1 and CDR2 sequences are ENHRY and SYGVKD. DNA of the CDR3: TGTGCCATCAGTGAGTCAGGGCCCCGGGGAACCCAGTACTTC. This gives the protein CAISESGPRGTQYF.

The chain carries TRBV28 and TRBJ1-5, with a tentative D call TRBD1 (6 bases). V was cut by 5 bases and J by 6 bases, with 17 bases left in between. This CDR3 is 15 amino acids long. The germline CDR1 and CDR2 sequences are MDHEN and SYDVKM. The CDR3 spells CASSPAGAVAQPQHF. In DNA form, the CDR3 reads TGTGCCAGCAGTCCCGCGGGGGCGGTTGCTCAGCCCCAGCATTTT.

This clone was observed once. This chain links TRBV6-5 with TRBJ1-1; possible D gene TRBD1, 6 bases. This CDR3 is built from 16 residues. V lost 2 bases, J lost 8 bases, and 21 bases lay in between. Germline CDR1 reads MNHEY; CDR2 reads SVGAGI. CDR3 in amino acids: CASSYDSVSGGAEAFF. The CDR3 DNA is TGTGCCAGCAGTTACGATTCGGTTTCGGGGGGCGCCGAAGCTTTCTTT.

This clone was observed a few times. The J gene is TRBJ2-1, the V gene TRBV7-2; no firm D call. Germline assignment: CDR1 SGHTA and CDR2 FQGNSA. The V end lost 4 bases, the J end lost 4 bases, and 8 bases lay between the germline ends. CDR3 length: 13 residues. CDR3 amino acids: CASSSTSYNEQFF. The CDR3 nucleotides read TGTGCCAGCAGCTCAACATCATACAATGAGCAGTTCTTC.

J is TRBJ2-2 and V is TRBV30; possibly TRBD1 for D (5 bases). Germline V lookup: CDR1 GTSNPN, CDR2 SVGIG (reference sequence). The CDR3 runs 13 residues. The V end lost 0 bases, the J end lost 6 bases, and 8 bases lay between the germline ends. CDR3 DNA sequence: TGTGCCTGGAGTGTATTAGGGGCCGGGGAGCTGTTTTTT. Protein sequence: CAWSVLGAGELFF.

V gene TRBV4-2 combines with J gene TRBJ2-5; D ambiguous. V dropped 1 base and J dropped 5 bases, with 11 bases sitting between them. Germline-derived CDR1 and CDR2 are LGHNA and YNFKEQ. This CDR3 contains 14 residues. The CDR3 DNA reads TGTGCCAGCAGCCAAGTAACGGGTGCGGAGACCCAGTACTTC. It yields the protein CASSQVTGAETQYF.

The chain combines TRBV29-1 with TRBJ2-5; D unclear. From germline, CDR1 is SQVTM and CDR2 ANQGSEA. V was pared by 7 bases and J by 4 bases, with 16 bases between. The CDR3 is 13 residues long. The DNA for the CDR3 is TGCAGCGGAAGCGAAGTGTTCGGAGAGACCCAGTACTTC. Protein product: CSGSEVFGETQYF. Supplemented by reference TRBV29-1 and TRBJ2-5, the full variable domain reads SAVISQKPSRDICQRGTSLTIQCQVDSQVTMMFWYRQQPGQSLTLIATANQGSEATYESGFVIDKFPISRPNLTFSTLTVSNMSPEDSSIYLCSGSEVFGETQYFGPGTRLLVL.

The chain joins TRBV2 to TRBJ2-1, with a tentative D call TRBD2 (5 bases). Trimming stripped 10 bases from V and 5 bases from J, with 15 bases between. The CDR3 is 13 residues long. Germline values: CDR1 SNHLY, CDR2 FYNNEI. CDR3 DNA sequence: TGTGCCACCACTAGGTCCCCAAACAATGAGCAGTTCTTC. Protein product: CATTRSPNNEQFF.

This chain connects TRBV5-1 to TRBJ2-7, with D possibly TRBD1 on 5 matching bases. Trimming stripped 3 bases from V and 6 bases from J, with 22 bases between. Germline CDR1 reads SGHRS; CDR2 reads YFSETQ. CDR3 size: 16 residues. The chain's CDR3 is CASSSHSRQGSSEQYF. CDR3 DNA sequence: TGCGCCAGCAGCTCCCACTCTCGGCAGGGCTCCAGCGAGCAGTACTTC.

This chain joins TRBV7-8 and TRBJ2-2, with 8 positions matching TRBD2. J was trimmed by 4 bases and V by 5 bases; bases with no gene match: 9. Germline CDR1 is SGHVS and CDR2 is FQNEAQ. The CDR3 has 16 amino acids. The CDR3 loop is CASSPLAEFITGELFF. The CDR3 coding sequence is TGTGCCAGCAGCCCACTAGCGGAATTTATCACCGGGGAGCTGTTTTTT.

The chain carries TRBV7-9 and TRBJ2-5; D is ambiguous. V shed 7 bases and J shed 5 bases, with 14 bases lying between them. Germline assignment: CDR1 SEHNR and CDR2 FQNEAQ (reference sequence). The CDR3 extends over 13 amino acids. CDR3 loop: CASTDLVTETQYF. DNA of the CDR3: TGTGCCAGCACCGACTTAGTTACGGAGACCCAGTACTTC. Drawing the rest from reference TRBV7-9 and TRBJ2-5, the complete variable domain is DTGVSQNPRHKITKRGQNVTFRCDPISEHNRLYWYRQTLGQGPEFLTYFQNEAQLEKSRLLSDRFSAERPKGSFSTLEIQRTEQGDSAMYLCASTDLVTETQYFGPGTRLLVL.

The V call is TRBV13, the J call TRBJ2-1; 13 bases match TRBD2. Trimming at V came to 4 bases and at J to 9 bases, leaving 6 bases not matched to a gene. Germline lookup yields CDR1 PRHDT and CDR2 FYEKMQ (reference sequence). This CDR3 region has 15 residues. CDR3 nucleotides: TGTGCCAGCAGCTGGACTAGCGGGAGTCCATCTGAGCAGTTCTTC. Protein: CASSWTSGSPSEQFF.

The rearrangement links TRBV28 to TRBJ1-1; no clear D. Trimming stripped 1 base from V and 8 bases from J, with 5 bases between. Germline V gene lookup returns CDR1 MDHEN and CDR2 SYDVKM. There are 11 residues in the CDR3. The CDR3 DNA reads TGTGCCAGCAGTTTATCCAGGGAAGCTTTCTTT. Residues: CASSLSREAFF.

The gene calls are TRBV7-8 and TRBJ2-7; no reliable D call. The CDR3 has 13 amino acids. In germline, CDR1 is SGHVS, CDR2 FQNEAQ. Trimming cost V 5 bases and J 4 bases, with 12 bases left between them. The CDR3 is CASSPGSMYEQYF. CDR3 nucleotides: TGTGCCAGCAGCCCCGGTAGTATGTACGAGCAGTACTTC.

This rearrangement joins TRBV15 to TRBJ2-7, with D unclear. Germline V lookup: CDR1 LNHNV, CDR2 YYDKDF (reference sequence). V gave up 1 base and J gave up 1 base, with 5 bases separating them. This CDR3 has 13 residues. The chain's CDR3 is CATSRVASYEQYF. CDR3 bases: TGTGCCACCAGCAGAGTAGCTTCCTACGAGCAGTACTTC.

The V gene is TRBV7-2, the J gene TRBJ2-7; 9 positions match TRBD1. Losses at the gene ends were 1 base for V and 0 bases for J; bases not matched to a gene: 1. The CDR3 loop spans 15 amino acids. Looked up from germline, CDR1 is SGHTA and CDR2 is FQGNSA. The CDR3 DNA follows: TGTGCCAGCAGCTTAGTGACAGGGGGCTCCTACGAGCAGTACTTC. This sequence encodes CASSLVTGGSYEQYF.

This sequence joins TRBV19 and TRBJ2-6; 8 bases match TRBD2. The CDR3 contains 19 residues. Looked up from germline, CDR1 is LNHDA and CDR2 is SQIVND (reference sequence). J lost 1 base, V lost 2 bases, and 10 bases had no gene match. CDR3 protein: CASSINKAGGRSGANVLTF. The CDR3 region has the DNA TGTGCCAGTAGTATAAATAAGGCGGGAGGAAGATCTGGGGCCAACGTCCTGACTTTC.

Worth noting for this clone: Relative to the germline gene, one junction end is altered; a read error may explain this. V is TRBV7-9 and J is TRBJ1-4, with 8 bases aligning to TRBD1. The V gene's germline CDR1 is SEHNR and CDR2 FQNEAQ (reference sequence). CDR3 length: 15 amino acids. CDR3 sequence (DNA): TGTTCCAGCAGCCCTAGACGGCAGGGGGCTGAAAAACTGTTTTTT. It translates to CSSSPRRQGAEKLFF.

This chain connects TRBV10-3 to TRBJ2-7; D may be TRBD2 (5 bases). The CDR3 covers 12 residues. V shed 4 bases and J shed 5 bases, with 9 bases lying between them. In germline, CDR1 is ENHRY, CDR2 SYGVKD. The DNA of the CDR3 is TGTGCCATCAGTGGGGATAGCGACGAGCAGTACTTC. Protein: CAISGDSDEQYF.